This T cell receptor beta chain was captured in a study of blood T cell repertoires in COVID-19. Study summary: Acute and convalescent COVID-19 samples came from the United States, Italy and Spain.

Germline V gives CDR1 MGHDK, CDR2 SYGVNS. The CDR3 is 18 amino acids. V was pared by 6 bases and J by 4 bases, with 26 bases between. Seattle-derived patients entered the study during active infection and were followed longitudinally. Original processing methods: It was from reference gene primer amplification that nucleated cell counts were estimated. Generated by immunoSEQ multiplex PCR, the TCRdb table keeps only in-frame clones and is missing some. That table gives V, J and clone size, and the DNA gave D and trimming. This table has 130,000 or so clones, around 83% appearing once. The chain is built from TRBV25-1 and TRBJ2-3; D is perhaps TRBD1 (6 bases). The receptor's source is a man aged 25-45 years with COVID-19, enrolled during active disease. The sample comprised peripheral blood. This chain's CDR3 is CASSSRRLGTGWPDTQYF. Written as DNA, the CDR3 is TGTGCCAGCAGCTCGAGGAGGTTAGGAACAGGGTGGCCAGATACGCAGTATTTT.